The sequence of this T cell receptor (beta chain) was determined in a study of shared clonotypes between healthy human individuals (dated by TCRdb to 2020 to 2021). Study-level background: The cohort comprised a couple of women and a few men aged 18 to 49 years. For each donor, three plates each were used for CD4 naive and CD4 memory, two plates were used for CD8 naive, and one plate was used for CD8 memory. Per donor, leukapheresis produced somewhere between about 0.94 and 9 billion PBMCs. To increase sequencing depth and limit assay-specific biases, TCR repertoire library preparation and sequencing were carried out by different laboratories using diverse techniques. To estimate repertoire size and how much clonotype sharing occurs between individuals, the study deeply sequenced the blood TCR repertoires of about 5 healthy adults. Results the study describes overall, beyond this receptor: Sampling was limited to blood, and TCR repertoires in tissue likely differ from TCR repertoires in blood. When four donors were compared, the shared fraction of clonotypes was about 5.2% for naive CD4, roughly 3.3% for naive CD8, about 2.4% for memory CD4, and roughly 0.43% for memory CD8. Clonotypes shared by all four sorted-subset donors showed higher generation probabilities than non-shared clonotypes. The small number of donors limited the genetic and exposure-history diversity represented. Based on pairwise subsampling, the degree of clonotype sharing among donors was expected to be affected by sequencing depth. Even with the large sequencing depth, rarefaction of the sorted-subset datasets indicated that sequencing was incomplete. Larger estimated clonotype richness was generally found for naive subsets than for memory subsets.

Healthy HIV-negative adults with no recently reported acute infections or vaccinations were included as donors. All donors were Caucasian adults living in Nashville, Tennessee, USA. CD4+ T cells were enriched by magnetic negative selection; naive cells were then positively selected on CD45RA, and the negative fraction formed the memory subset. After blood collection by leukapheresis, PBMCs were isolated using Ficoll-Histopaque density gradient centrifugation and then cryopreserved in the vapor phase of liquid nitrogen. Purity and quantity of every magnetically sorted T cell population were checked by analytical flow cytometry. Each sorted fraction had its genomic DNA isolated and then quantified by UV absorbance on a Nanodrop 2000c. Using the deep immunoSEQ assay, TCR CDR3 regions were amplified from genomic DNA by multiplex PCR. Genomic DNA extracted from each cell subset was distributed evenly over all wells of several immunoSEQ 96-well plates, and each plate served as one replicate. For sorted subsets, around 200 ng genomic DNA, equal to about 30,000 T cell genomes, was loaded into each replicate PCR. Purified libraries were measured with a Qubit 3.0 fluorometer, size-checked on a Bioanalyzer 2100, and measured again with the KAPA Library Quantification kit. Every immunoSEQ 96-well plate was sequenced on a dedicated single-read 150-cycle Illumina NextSeq 550 flow cell. On the authors' methods: Because the immunoSEQ output held only junctional sequences and lacked quality scores, the filtering could not match the filtering applied to full-length reads. To assign V/J genes and CDR3, sequences were annotated against IMGT germline references using PyIR, a Python wrapper for IgBLAST v1.9. Any read was removed if the V/J assignment was weak (E-value above 1e-6), the CDR3 was missing, or the read contained stop codons, out-of-frame junctions, or ambiguous translated residues. V3J clonotypes were defined as sequences sharing the same inferred V gene, J gene, and CDR3 amino acid sequence. The percentage overlap between two repertoires was calculated by dividing the number of shared unique clonotypes by the size of the smaller repertoire. Richness of each repertoire was evaluated using RTK rarefaction, the Chao1 estimator, and Recon v2.1 estimates of unobserved clonotypes. For all TCRbeta clonotypes obtained by the gDNA method from four donors, generation probabilities were computed with OLGA. TCRdb obtained this table from immuneACCESS and retained in-frame rearrangements with V and J assigned. These tables miss some clones; where compared with another copy, unresolved V genes account for less than half of the shortfall, and the remainder is unexplained. V, J and clone size are those of that table, while D and trimming were read from the DNA. For this sample the table gives over a million clones, of which under 99% were detected only once. The biggest ten clones account for 0.4% to 0.45% of the sample.

In regard to this clone: The clone's antigen remains unknown. Base-call qualities are not available, and no considerably larger clone is one nucleotide away.

CDR1 and CDR2, looked up from the germline V gene, are MDHEN and SYDVKM. V loses 6 bases, J loses 0 bases, and the germline ends lie 5 bases apart. The cysteine opens and the phenylalanine closes a CDR3 of 12 amino acids. The kept DNA is CDR3 alone, 36 bases in frame from the first base. The sequence derives from a man in his thirties or forties in good health. The rearranged chain carries TRBV28 and TRBJ1-2, with no confidently assigned D gene. The sample was naive CD4+ T cells sorted from blood. The meaning of the sample's cell subset or site label: CD45RA+ positively selected. The CDR3 protein is CASRVSNYGYTF. The nucleotides are TGTGCCAGCAGGGTCTCTAACTATGGCTACACCTTC.